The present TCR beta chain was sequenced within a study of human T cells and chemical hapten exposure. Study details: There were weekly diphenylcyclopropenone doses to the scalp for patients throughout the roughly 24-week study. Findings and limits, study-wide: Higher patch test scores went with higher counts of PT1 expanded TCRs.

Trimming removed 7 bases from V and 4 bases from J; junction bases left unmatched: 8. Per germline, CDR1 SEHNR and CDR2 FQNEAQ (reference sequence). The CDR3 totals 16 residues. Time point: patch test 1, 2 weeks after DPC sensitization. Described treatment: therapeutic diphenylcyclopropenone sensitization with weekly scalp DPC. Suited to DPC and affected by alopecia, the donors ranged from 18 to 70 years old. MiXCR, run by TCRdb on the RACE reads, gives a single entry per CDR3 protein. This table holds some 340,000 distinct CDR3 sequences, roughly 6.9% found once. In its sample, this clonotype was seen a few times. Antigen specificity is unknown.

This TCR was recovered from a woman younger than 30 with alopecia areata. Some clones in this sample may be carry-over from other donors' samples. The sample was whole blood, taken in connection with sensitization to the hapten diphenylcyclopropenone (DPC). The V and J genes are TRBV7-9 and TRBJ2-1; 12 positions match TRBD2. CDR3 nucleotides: TGTGCCAGCAAGACTAGCGGGGGAATAGATTACAATGAGCAGTTCTTC. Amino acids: CASKTSGGIDYNEQFF.